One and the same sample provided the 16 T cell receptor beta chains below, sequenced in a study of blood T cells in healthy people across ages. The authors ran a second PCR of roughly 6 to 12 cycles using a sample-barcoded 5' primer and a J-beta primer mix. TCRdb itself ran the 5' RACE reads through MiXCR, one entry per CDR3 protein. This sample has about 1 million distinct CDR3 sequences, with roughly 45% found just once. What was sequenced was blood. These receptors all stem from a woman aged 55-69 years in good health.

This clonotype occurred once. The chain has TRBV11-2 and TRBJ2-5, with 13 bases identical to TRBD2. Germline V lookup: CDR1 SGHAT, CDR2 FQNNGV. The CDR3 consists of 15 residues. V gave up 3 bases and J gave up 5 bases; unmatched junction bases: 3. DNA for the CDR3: TGTGCCAGCAGCTTCACTAGCGGGGGGGGCGAGACCCAGTACTTC. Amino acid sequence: CASSFTSGGGETQYF.

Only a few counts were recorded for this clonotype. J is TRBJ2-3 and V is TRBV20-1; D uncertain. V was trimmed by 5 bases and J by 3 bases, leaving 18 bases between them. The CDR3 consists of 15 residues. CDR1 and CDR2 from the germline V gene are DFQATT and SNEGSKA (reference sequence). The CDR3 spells CSALDTLWRTDTQYF. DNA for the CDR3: TGCAGTGCTCTCGACACGCTCTGGCGGACAGATACGCAGTATTTT.

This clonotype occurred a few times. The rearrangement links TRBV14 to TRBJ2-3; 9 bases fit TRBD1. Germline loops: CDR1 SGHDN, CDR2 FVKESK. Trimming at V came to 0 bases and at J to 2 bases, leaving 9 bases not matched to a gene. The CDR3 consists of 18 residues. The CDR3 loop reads CASSQDRLTGGNTDTQYF. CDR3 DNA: TGTGCCAGCAGCCAAGATCGGTTGACAGGGGGAAACACAGATACGCAGTATTTT.

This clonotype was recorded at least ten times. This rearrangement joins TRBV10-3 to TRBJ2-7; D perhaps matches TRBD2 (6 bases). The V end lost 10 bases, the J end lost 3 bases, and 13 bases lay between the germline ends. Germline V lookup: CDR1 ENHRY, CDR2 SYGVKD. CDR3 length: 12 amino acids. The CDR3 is CATTGVGYEQYF. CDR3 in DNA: TGTGCCACAACGGGGGTAGGCTACGAGCAGTACTTC.

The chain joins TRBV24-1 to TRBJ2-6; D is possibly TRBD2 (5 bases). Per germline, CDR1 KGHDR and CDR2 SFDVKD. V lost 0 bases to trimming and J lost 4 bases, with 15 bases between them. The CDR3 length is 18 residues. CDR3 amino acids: CATSDLGVGSGGANVLTF. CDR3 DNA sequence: TGTGCCACCAGTGATTTGGGGGTTGGATCGGGAGGGGCCAACGTCCTGACTTTC.

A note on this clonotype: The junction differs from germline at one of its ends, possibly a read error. CDR3 in amino acids: CVSMGGSTDTQYF. The CDR3 nucleotides are TGTGTCAGCATGGGCGGGAGCACAGATACGCAGTATTTT. The chain uses TRBV25-1 and TRBJ2-3, with a possible D match to TRBD2 (5 bases). Germline V gene sequence: CDR1 MGHDK, CDR2 SYGVNS. The CDR3 runs 13 residues.

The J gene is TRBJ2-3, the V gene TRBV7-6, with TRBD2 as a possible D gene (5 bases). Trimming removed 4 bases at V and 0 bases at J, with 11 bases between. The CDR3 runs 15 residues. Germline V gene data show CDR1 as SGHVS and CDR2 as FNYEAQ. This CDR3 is CASSYRTFSTDTQYF. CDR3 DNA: TGTGCCAGCAGCTATCGGACTTTTAGCACAGATACGCAGTATTTT.

CDR3 in DNA: TGCGCCAGCAGGCTACCGGGACAGGTATACAATGAGCAGTTCTTC. Translation: CASRLPGQVYNEQFF. This chain links TRBV10-2 with TRBJ2-1, with 8 bases that match TRBD1. With 6 bases clipped from V and 4 bases from J, the junction kept 8 bases outside the gene matches. The CDR3 covers 15 residues. Germline V lookup: CDR1 WSHSY, CDR2 SAAADI.

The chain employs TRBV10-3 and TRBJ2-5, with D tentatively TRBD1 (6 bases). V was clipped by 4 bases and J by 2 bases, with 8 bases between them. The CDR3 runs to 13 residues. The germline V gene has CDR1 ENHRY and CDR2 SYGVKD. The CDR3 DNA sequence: TGTGCCATCAGTGGGGACAATCAAGAGACCCAGTACTTC. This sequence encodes CAISGDNQETQYF.

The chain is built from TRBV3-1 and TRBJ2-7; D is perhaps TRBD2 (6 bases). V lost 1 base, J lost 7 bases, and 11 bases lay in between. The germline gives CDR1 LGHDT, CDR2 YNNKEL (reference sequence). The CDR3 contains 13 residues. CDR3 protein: CASSQGPLAEQYF. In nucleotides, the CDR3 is TGTGCCAGCAGCCAAGGGCCACTAGCTGAGCAGTACTTC.

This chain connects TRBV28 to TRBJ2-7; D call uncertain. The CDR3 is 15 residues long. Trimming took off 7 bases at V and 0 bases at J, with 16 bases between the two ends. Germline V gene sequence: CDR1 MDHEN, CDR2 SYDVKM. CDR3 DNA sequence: TGTGCCAGCAACCCCGACTTTGAGAACTCCTACGAGCAGTACTTC. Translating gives CASNPDFENSYEQYF.

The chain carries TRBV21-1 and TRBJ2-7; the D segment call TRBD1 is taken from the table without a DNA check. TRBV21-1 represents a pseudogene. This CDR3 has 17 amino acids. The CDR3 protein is CASSKGTRDGDSYEQYF. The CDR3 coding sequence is TGTGCCAGCAGCAAAGGAACCCGGGACGGGGACTCCTACGAGCAGTACTTC.

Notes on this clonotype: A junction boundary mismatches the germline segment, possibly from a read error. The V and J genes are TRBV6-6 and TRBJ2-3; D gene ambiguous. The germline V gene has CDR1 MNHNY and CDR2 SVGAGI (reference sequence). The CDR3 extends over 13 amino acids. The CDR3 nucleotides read TGTGCCAACAGTTCGCCAGACACAGATACGCAGTATTTT. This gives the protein CANSSPDTDTQYF.

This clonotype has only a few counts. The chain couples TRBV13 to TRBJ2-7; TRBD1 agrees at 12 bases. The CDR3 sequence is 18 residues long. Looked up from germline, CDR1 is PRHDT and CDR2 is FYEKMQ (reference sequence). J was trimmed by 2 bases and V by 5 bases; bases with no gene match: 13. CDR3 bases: TGTGCCAGCAGCCCCCCTTCCCGGGACAGGGGGCAGCCCTACGAGCAGTACTTC. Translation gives CASSPPSRDRGQPYEQYF.

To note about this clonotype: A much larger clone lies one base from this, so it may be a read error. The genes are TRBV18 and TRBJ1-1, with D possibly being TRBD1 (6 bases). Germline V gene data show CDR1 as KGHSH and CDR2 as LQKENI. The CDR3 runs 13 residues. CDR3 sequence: CASAPRGNTEAFF. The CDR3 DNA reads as TGTGCCAGCGCACCCAGGGGAAACACTGAAGCTTTCTTT.

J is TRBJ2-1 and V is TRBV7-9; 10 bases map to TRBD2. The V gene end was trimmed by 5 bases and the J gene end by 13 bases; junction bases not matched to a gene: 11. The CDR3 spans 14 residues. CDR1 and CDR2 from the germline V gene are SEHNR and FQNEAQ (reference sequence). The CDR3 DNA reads TGTGCCAGCAGCCAGCCCCAGCGGGAGGGCTTTCAGTTCTTC. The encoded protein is CASSQPQREGFQFF.